A single sample is the source of the 26 T cell receptor beta chains below, sequenced in a study of T cell changes during pregnancy in multiple sclerosis. Here immunoSEQ multiplex PCR was the method, and the copy in TCRdb shows in-frame clones only, minus some. The sample lists roughly 76,000 clones; approximately 91% were seen once. This specimen consisted of CD4+ T cells from peripheral blood mononuclear cells, obtained after pregnancy. The receptors stem from a female donor with multiple sclerosis, enrolled in a pregnancy study.

The V call is TRBV13, the J call TRBJ1-2; 10 bases align to TRBD1. Germline assignment: CDR1 PRHDT and CDR2 FYEKMQ (reference sequence). V shed 5 bases and J 7 bases; nucleotides not matched to a gene: 13. The CDR3 is 16 residues long. The CDR3 DNA sequence: TGTGCCAGCAGCCCCGACAGGGGGCCAGTTATAGGTGGCTACACCTTC. Amino acids: CASSPDRGPVIGGYTF.

The rearrangement links TRBV5-1 to TRBJ2-1; D is possibly TRBD2 (5 bases). Germline loops: CDR1 SGHRS, CDR2 YFSETQ. The CDR3 consists of 14 residues. V was trimmed by 2 bases and J by 4 bases, leaving 10 bases between them. The CDR3 is CASSLLVSYNEQFF. CDR3 sequence (DNA): TGCGCCAGCAGCTTACTAGTCTCATACAATGAGCAGTTCTTC.

The V and J genes are TRBV5-1 and TRBJ2-7; 8 nucleotides agree with TRBD1. This CDR3 has 14 amino acids. The germline gives CDR1 SGHRS, CDR2 YFSETQ. With 3 bases clipped from V and 3 bases from J, the junction kept 5 bases outside the gene matches. In DNA, the CDR3 is TGCGCCAGCAGCTCGCTAGACAGGGGCTACGAGCAGTACTTC. It is translated as CASSSLDRGYEQYF.

The chain recombines TRBV18 with TRBJ1-4; D remains unclear. Between the trimmed V and J ends, which lost 4 bases and 8 bases, there was a span of 14 bases. Germline-derived CDR1 and CDR2 are KGHSH and LQKENI. The CDR3 runs 14 residues. CDR3 sequence reads: CASSQAGHQEKLFF. The CDR3 DNA is TGTGCCAGCTCACAGGCGGGCCACCAGGAAAAACTGTTTTTT.

This clone was observed once. The gene calls are TRBV2 and TRBJ2-7; maybe TRBD2 (5 bases). The ends were cut back, 8 bases at V and 3 bases at J, with 8 bases in the middle. The V gene's germline CDR1 is SNHLY and CDR2 FYNNEI. The CDR3 has 11 residues. Written as DNA, the CDR3 is TGTGCCAGCTTGGGGAGCTACGAGCAGTACTTC. Translated: CASLGSYEQYF.

The chain carries TRBV7-3 and TRBJ1-1, with no clear D. CDR1 SGHTA and CDR2 FQGTGA come from the germline V gene. Trimming took 1 base from V and 5 from J, leaving 11 bases between them. CDR3 length: 14 residues. The CDR3 DNA reads TGTGCCAGCAGCTTAATTCCGGGGATAACTGAAGCTTTCTTT. Translated, it gives CASSLIPGITEAFF.

This clone was seen a few times. The chain recombines TRBV7-2 with TRBJ1-5, with D perhaps matching TRBD1 (6 bases). Trimming took 4 bases from V and 5 from J, leaving 9 bases between them. The germline CDR1 and CDR2 sequences are SGHTA and FQGNSA. The CDR3 spans 13 residues. The CDR3 reads CASSSRGDQPQHF. In DNA form, the CDR3 reads TGTGCCAGCAGCTCCAGGGGTGATCAGCCCCAGCATTTT.

The chain joins TRBV7-9 to TRBJ2-1; D may be TRBD1 (5 bases). This CDR3 contains 11 residues. Germline lookup yields CDR1 SEHNR and CDR2 FQNEAQ (reference sequence). With 4 bases removed from V and 8 bases from J, the gap between germline ends came to 6 bases. The CDR3 here is CASSWGDEQFF. The CDR3 DNA reads as TGTGCCAGCAGCTGGGGCGATGAGCAGTTCTTC. Full variable domain (outside the CDR3, taken from reference TRBV7-9 and TRBJ2-1): DTGVSQNPRHKITKRGQNVTFRCDPISEHNRLYWYRQTLGQGPEFLTYFQNEAQLEKSRLLSDRFSAERPKGSFSTLEIQRTEQGDSAMYLCASSWGDEQFFGPGTRLTVL.

The chain combines TRBV19 with TRBJ1-4; 9 positions match TRBD1. The V and J ends lost 6 bases and 0 bases, in that order; junction bases with no gene match: 2. Germline-derived CDR1 and CDR2 are LNHDA and SQIVND (reference sequence). The CDR3 has 15 residues. CDR3 DNA: TGTGCCAGTAGGGACAGGGGTTCAACTAATGAAAAACTGTTTTTT. Its protein product is CASRDRGSTNEKLFF.

This chain uses TRBV5-8 with TRBJ1-4; D uncertain. V was pared by 0 bases and J by 7 bases, with 13 bases between. Looked up from germline, CDR1 is SGHTS and CDR2 is YDEGEE. The CDR3 has 15 amino acids. The CDR3 reads CASSLERTGGEKLFF. CDR3 bases: TGTGCCAGCAGCTTGGAGAGGACGGGAGGTGAAAAACTGTTTTTT.

The chain couples TRBV2 to TRBJ1-4; D is perhaps TRBD1 (6 bases). V lost 3 bases to trimming and J lost 5 bases, with 10 bases between them. In germline, CDR1 is SNHLY, CDR2 FYNNEI. CDR3 length: 14 residues. The CDR3 DNA reads as TGTGCCAGCAGTGATCACAGGGCAAATGAAAAACTGTTTTTT. It codes for CASSDHRANEKLFF.

This chain links TRBV19 with TRBJ1-1; D unclear. There are 14 residues in the CDR3. The germline V gene has CDR1 LNHDA and CDR2 SQIVND (reference sequence). The germline V and J ends were trimmed by 5 bases and 1 base, with 11 bases remaining between them. CDR3 sequence reads: CASSPRTRNTEAFF. The CDR3 DNA reads as TGTGCCAGTAGTCCACGGACTCGGAACACTGAAGCTTTCTTT.

The chain employs TRBV11-2 and TRBJ2-3; 8 nucleotides line up with TRBD2. This CDR3 spans 17 amino acids. Per germline, CDR1 SGHAT and CDR2 FQNNGV. V shed 2 bases and J 6 bases; nucleotides not matched to a gene: 13. The CDR3 nucleotides are TGTGCCAGCAGCTTATGGCCCAGCTCGCGCGGGGGGGATACGCAGTATTTT. It codes for CASSLWPSSRGGDTQYF.

The chain employs TRBV5-4 and TRBJ1-1; 8 bases map to TRBD1. This CDR3 comprises 15 residues. Germline loops: CDR1 SGHNT, CDR2 YYREEE (reference sequence). V shed 3 bases, J shed 0 bases, and the junction held 4 bases outside the gene matches. The CDR3 sequence is CASSSGTGMNTEAFF. For the CDR3, the DNA is TGTGCCAGCAGCTCCGGGACAGGCATGAACACTGAAGCTTTCTTT.

The chain is built from TRBV27 and TRBJ2-7, with TRBD2 matching over 8 bases. The J segment lost 1 base and the V segment lost 6 bases, leaving 11 bases of the junction unmatched. Germline-derived CDR1 and CDR2 are MNHEY and SMNVEV (reference sequence). This CDR3 has 16 amino acids. The CDR3 DNA is TGTGCCAGCAGCCCTCTGATACGACTAGCGTCCTACGAGCAGTACTTC. Its protein product is CASSPLIRLASYEQYF.

The chain joins TRBV21-1 to TRBJ2-5; the D call TRBD1 from the table was never checked on the DNA. TRBV21-1 represents a pseudogene. This CDR3 has 16 residues. As DNA, the CDR3 is TGTGCCAGCATGGACAGGGTCGTTCCATCGGGAGAGACCCAGTACTTC. It codes for CASMDRVVPSGETQYF.

A few counts support this clone. This sequence joins TRBV19 and TRBJ2-6, with a tentative D call TRBD1 (5 bases). Trimming took 9 bases from V and 0 from J, leaving 6 bases between them. Germline V gives CDR1 LNHDA, CDR2 SQIVND (reference sequence). The CDR3 runs 13 residues. CDR3 DNA sequence: TGTGCCAGCAGGGACTCTGGGGCCAACGTCCTGACTTTC. Encoded protein: CASRDSGANVLTF.

Regarding this clone: Other DNA sequences in this specimen translate into the identical CDR3. The chain combines TRBV5-4 with TRBJ1-1; D gene uncertain. V shed 2 bases and J shed 1 base, with 9 bases lying between them. The V gene's germline CDR1 is SGHNT and CDR2 YYREEE (reference sequence). This CDR3 is 14 amino acids long. In DNA, the CDR3 is TGTGCCAGCAGCTTTACGTCAGGGAACACTGAAGCTTTCTTT. Its protein is CASSFTSGNTEAFF.

J is TRBJ2-1 and V is TRBV2; 8 nucleotides agree with TRBD2. This CDR3 contains 13 residues. From germline, CDR1 is SNHLY and CDR2 FYNNEI. The V segment lost 6 bases and the J segment 2 bases; nucleotides outside the gene matches: 0. CDR3 nucleotide sequence: TGTGCCAGCAGGGGACTAGCCTACAATGAGCAGTTCTTC. It specifies CASRGLAYNEQFF.

This rearrangement joins TRBV30 to TRBJ1-5; D ambiguous. In germline, CDR1 is GTSNPN, CDR2 SVGIG (reference sequence). The CDR3 is made up of 14 amino acids. V lost 3 bases, J lost 6 bases, and 15 bases lay in between. The CDR3 is CAWRDGTEGQPQHF. In DNA, the CDR3 is TGTGCCTGGAGGGACGGAACCGAGGGTCAGCCCCAGCATTTT. Full variable domain (outside the CDR3, taken from reference TRBV30 and TRBJ1-5): SQTIHQWPATLVQPVGSPLSLECTVEGTSNPNLYWYRQAAGRGLQLLFYSVGIGQISSEVPQNLSASRPQDRQFILSSKKLLLSDSGFYLCAWRDGTEGQPQHFGDGTRLSIL.

CDR3 bases: TGTGCCAGCAGTTCGGGACAGGGTAATTCACCCCTCCACTTT. Residues: CASSSGQGNSPLHF. The chain links TRBV6-6 to TRBJ1-6; 9 bases map to TRBD1. Germline V gives CDR1 MNHNY, CDR2 SVGAGI (reference sequence). The CDR3 is 14 residues long. V lost 4 bases, J lost 6 bases, and 1 base stayed unmatched.

The V gene is TRBV5-1, the J gene TRBJ2-7; 13 positions agree with TRBD2. This CDR3 region has 15 residues. V trimming: 3 bases; J trimming: 6 bases; junction bases outside the gene matches: 6. In germline, CDR1 is SGHRS, CDR2 YFSETQ. The CDR3 sequence is CASSSGTSGAVEQYF. CDR3 bases: TGCGCCAGCAGCTCCGGGACTAGCGGGGCCGTCGAGCAGTACTTC.

The chain joins TRBV7-8 to TRBJ1-3; D is ambiguous. Per the germline V gene, CDR1 is SGHVS and CDR2 is FQNEAQ. Trimming cost V 1 base and J 0 bases, with 13 bases left between them. The CDR3 sequence is 17 residues long. CDR3: CASSLVGVRNSGNTIYF. The CDR3 nucleotides read TGTGCCAGCAGCTTAGTGGGAGTGAGGAACTCTGGAAACACCATATATTTT.

The J gene is TRBJ2-5, the V gene TRBV9; TRBD2 agrees at 7 bases. The CDR3 covers 17 residues. V was pared by 4 bases and J by 2 bases, with 14 bases of the junction left unmatched. Germline assignment: CDR1 SGDLS and CDR2 YYNGEE. CDR3 residues: CASSPLVGGGFQETQYF. In DNA, the CDR3 is TGTGCCAGCAGCCCCTTAGTTGGCGGGGGATTTCAAGAGACCCAGTACTTC.

In this sample, this clone turned up once. The chain is built from TRBV27 and TRBJ2-7; 7 positions match TRBD1. The germline CDR1 and CDR2 sequences are MNHEY and SMNVEV (reference sequence). The CDR3 contains 14 residues. V shed 1 base, J shed 2 bases, and the junction held 2 bases outside the gene matches. The CDR3 nucleotides are TGTGCCAGCAGTTTATGGGGACAGACCTACGAGCAGTACTTC. This sequence encodes CASSLWGQTYEQYF.

The chain uses TRBV2 and TRBJ1-4, with D perhaps TRBD1 (6 bases). CDR1 SNHLY and CDR2 FYNNEI come from the germline V gene. This CDR3 has 13 residues. The V end was cut by 6 bases, the J end by 7 bases, with 12 bases between. The CDR3 sequence is CASRTDRFEKLFF. The CDR3 DNA follows: TGTGCCAGCAGGACCGACAGGTTTGAAAAACTGTTTTTT.